The 21 T cell receptor beta chains below all came from one sample that was sequenced in a study of OX40 agonist ivuxolimab in advanced cancers. Sequencing used immunoSEQ multiplex PCR; TCRdb keeps in-frame clones, though not all of them. The data hold 70,000 to 100,000 clones, with approximately 84% observed a single time. Sequencing was performed on CD4+ or CD8+ T cells sorted from blood, taken in a trial of the OX40 agonist ivuxolimab. The receptors here all came from an adult with an advanced solid tumor such as melanoma, head and neck, liver or kidney cancer.

The CDR3 is CASSLAASGQETQYF. In nucleotides, the CDR3 is TGCGCCAGCAGCTTGGCGGCTAGCGGCCAAGAGACCCAGTACTTC. The chain links TRBV5-1 to TRBJ2-5; TRBD2 matches at 7 bases. The CDR3 contains 15 residues. After removal of 0 bases from V and 1 base from J, the junction contained 3 bases not matched to a gene. The V gene's germline CDR1 is SGHRS and CDR2 YFSETQ. Full variable domain (rest looked up from reference TRBV5-1 and TRBJ2-5): KAGVTQTPRYLIKTRGQQVTLSCSPISGHRSVSWYQQTPGQGLQFLFEYFSETQRNKGNFPGRFSGRQFSNSRSEMNVSTLELGDSALYLCASSLAASGQETQYFGPGTRLLVL.

This chain joins TRBV9 and TRBJ2-1; D is unclear. In germline, CDR1 is SGDLS, CDR2 YYNGEE. V lost 0 bases to trimming and J lost 0 bases, with 7 bases between them. The CDR3 runs to 15 residues. The CDR3 protein is CASSVGQLSYNEQFF. In DNA form, the CDR3 reads TGTGCCAGCAGCGTAGGACAACTCTCCTACAATGAGCAGTTCTTC.

V and J are TRBV5-1 and TRBJ1-2; D gene unclear. The V end lost 0 bases, the J end lost 0 bases, and 6 bases lay between the germline ends. There are 14 residues in the CDR3. Per the germline V gene, CDR1 is SGHRS and CDR2 is YFSETQ. The CDR3: CASSLESPNYGYTF. Here the CDR3 DNA reads TGCGCCAGCAGCTTGGAAAGCCCTAACTATGGCTACACCTTC.

V gene TRBV4-1 combines with J gene TRBJ2-7; D is unresolved. In germline, CDR1 is MGHRA, CDR2 YSYEKL. The CDR3 extends over 12 amino acids. The germline V and J ends were trimmed by 6 bases and 13 bases, with 19 bases remaining between them. The CDR3 region is CASRNPYEQLYF. As DNA, the CDR3 is TGCGCCAGCAGAAATCCTTACGAGCAATTATACTTC.

The V call is TRBV30, the J call TRBJ2-1; the D call may be TRBD1 or TRBD2 (6 bases each). Trimming left V 0 bases short and J 13 bases short, with 16 bases between. The CDR3 totals 13 residues. Germline values: CDR1 GTSNPN, CDR2 SVGIG (reference sequence). In nucleotides, the CDR3 is TGTGCCTGGAGTGTAGTTATTGGGGGGCCTCAGTTCTTC. Translated: CAWSVVIGGPQFF.

The rearrangement links TRBV7-6 to TRBJ2-7; perhaps TRBD2 as D (6 bases). The length of the CDR3 is 13 residues. Between the trimmed V and J ends, which lost 0 bases and 7 bases, there was a span of 10 bases. Germline loops: CDR1 SGHVS, CDR2 FNYEAQ. The CDR3 DNA is TGTGCCAGCAGCTTAGCTGAGGGAGGTGAGCAGTACTTC. As protein: CASSLAEGGEQYF.

The CDR3 loop reads CASSLTPLSSGSTDTQYF. CDR3 DNA sequence: TGTGCCAGCAGCTTAACCCCCCTGTCCAGCGGGAGCACAGATACGCAGTATTTT. The rearrangement joins TRBV7-3 to TRBJ2-3, with D perhaps matching TRBD2 (6 bases). The CDR3 is made up of 18 amino acids. V gave up 0 bases and J gave up 0 bases, with 16 bases separating them. Germline assignment: CDR1 SGHTA and CDR2 FQGTGA.

The chain combines TRBV11-1 with TRBJ1-1; tentative D call: TRBD1 (6 bases). Germline CDR1 is SGHAT and CDR2 is FQDESV (reference sequence). Trimming took 5 bases from V and 1 from J, leaving 17 bases between them. The CDR3 consists of 16 residues. CDR3 amino acids: CASSPLGQGPNTEAFF. The CDR3 DNA is TGTGCCAGCAGCCCCTTAGGGCAGGGGCCGAACACTGAAGCTTTCTTT. Filled out from reference TRBV11-1 and TRBJ1-1, the complete variable domain reads EAEVAQSPRYKITEKSQAVAFWCDPISGHATLYWYRQILGQGPELLVQFQDESVVDDSQLPKDRFSAERLKGVDSTLKIQPAELGDSAMYLCASSPLGQGPNTEAFFGQGTRLTVV.

The genes are TRBV5-1 and TRBJ2-7; perhaps TRBD2 as D (5 bases). Germline assignment: CDR1 SGHRS and CDR2 YFSETQ. The V gene lost 0 bases and the J gene lost 3 bases, with 10 bases spanning the gap. CDR3 size: 14 residues. The CDR3 DNA sequence: TGCGCCAGCAGCTTGGGTGACGGGAACTACGAGCAGTACTTC. Protein sequence: CASSLGDGNYEQYF.

In this sample, this clone is medium-sized. V usage is TRBV9 and J usage is TRBJ2-7, with 13 positions matching TRBD2. CDR1 and CDR2 from the germline V gene are SGDLS and YYNGEE. J gave up 2 bases and V 4 bases, and 9 bases lay outside the gene matches. The length of the CDR3 is 17 residues. CDR3 sequence: CASSPEGTSGTAYEQYF. The CDR3 coding sequence is TGTGCCAGCAGCCCCGAAGGGACTAGCGGGACGGCCTACGAGCAGTACTTC.

In the case of this clone: This CDR3 is also generated by other DNA sequences in the sample. This chain joins TRBV15 and TRBJ2-7, with D possibly matching TRBD1 (6 bases). The germline gives CDR1 LNHNV, CDR2 YYDKDF (reference sequence). V was shortened by 2 bases and J by 0 bases, with 8 bases between the two germline ends. The CDR3 extends over 14 amino acids. The CDR3 loop is CATSRHRDSYEQYF. Here the CDR3 DNA reads TGTGCCACCAGCAGACACAGGGACTCCTACGAGCAGTACTTC.

The chain joins TRBV11-2 to TRBJ1-1; D gene unclear. Germline lookup yields CDR1 SGHAT and CDR2 FQNNGV. This CDR3 comprises 13 residues. V was pared by 0 bases and J by 5 bases, with 7 bases between. CDR3 coding DNA: TGTGCCAGCAGCTTAGAAATAAATACTGAAGCTTTCTTT. This codes for CASSLEINTEAFF.

J is TRBJ1-2 and V is TRBV2; tentatively, D is TRBD1 (6 bases). The ends were cut back, 4 bases at V and 2 bases at J, with 8 bases in the middle. Germline V CDR1 and CDR2: SNHLY, FYNNEI. The CDR3 covers 13 residues. The chain's CDR3 is CASSVDRNYGYTF. The CDR3 DNA reads TGTGCCAGCAGTGTGGACAGAAACTATGGCTACACCTTC.

The genes are TRBV18 and TRBJ1-2, with D uncertain. Trimming left V 3 bases short and J 9 bases short, with 8 bases between. Germline-derived CDR1 and CDR2 are KGHSH and LQKENI. The CDR3 is made up of 11 amino acids. Here the CDR3 reads CASSPAPRYTF. The CDR3 DNA reads as TGTGCCAGCTCACCTGCCCCGCGCTACACCTTC.

V and J are TRBV28 and TRBJ1-1, with D perhaps matching TRBD1 (5 bases). The CDR3 contains 14 residues. Deletions cut 6 bases from V and 7 bases from J, with 18 bases between. Germline V CDR1 and CDR2: MDHEN, SYDVKM. The chain's CDR3 is CASRSAGHGGEAFF. DNA for the CDR3: TGTGCCAGCAGGTCTGCAGGGCACGGGGGTGAAGCTTTCTTT.

At least ten counts were recorded for this clone. The chain couples TRBV30 to TRBJ2-1, with TRBD2 matching 8 bases. Germline CDR1 is GTSNPN and CDR2 is SVGIG (reference sequence). V was pared by 2 bases and J by 5 bases, with 5 bases of the junction left unmatched. The length of the CDR3 is 14 residues. The CDR3 loop is CAWSRSGSNNEQFF. CDR3 DNA: TGTGCCTGGAGTCGAAGCGGGAGTAACAATGAGCAGTTCTTC. The variable domain in full, completed from reference TRBV30 and TRBJ2-1, reads SQTIHQWPATLVQPVGSPLSLECTVEGTSNPNLYWYRQAAGRGLQLLFYSVGIGQISSEVPQNLSASRPQDRQFILSSKKLLLSDSGFYLCAWSRSGSNNEQFFGPGTRLTVL.

V is TRBV7-8 and J is TRBJ2-3; D not certain. The length of the CDR3 is 15 residues. Germline values: CDR1 SGHVS, CDR2 FQNEAQ. Trimming left V 0 bases short and J 1 base short, with 8 bases between. The CDR3 region has the DNA TGTGCCAGCAGCTTAGCGCTGGACCGCACAGATACGCAGTATTTT. Its protein is CASSLALDRTDTQYF.

The chain is built from TRBV6-5 and TRBJ2-3; D may be TRBD1 (5 bases). From germline, CDR1 is MNHEY and CDR2 SVGAGI. The CDR3 covers 13 residues. The V end lost 4 bases, the J end lost 5 bases, and 10 bases lay between the germline ends. CDR3 in DNA: TGTGCCAGCAGTTTCACCAGGGAAGATACGCAGTATTTT. Translating gives CASSFTREDTQYF.

V gene TRBV11-3 combines with J gene TRBJ2-7; D gene ambiguous. The CDR3 extends over 12 amino acids. Germline lookup yields CDR1 SGHNT and CDR2 YENEEA. Trimming removed 4 bases at V and 7 bases at J, with 11 bases between. CDR3 sequence (DNA): TGTGCCAGCAGCTCTTCGTCCCGAGAGCAGTACTTC. Residues: CASSSSSREQYF. Together with reference TRBV11-3 and TRBJ2-7, the CDR3 gives the full variable domain: EAGVVQSPRYKIIEKKQPVAFWCNPISGHNTLYWYLQNLGQGPELLIRYENEEAVDDSQLPKDRFSAERLKGVDSTLKIQPAELGDSAVYLCASSSSSREQYFGPGTRLTVT.

The chain has TRBV6-6 and TRBJ2-5; weak D call: TRBD1 (6 bases). V was trimmed by 0 bases and J by 4 bases, leaving 12 bases between them. Germline loops: CDR1 MNHNY, CDR2 SVGAGI (reference sequence). This CDR3 is built from 15 residues. The CDR3 protein is CASSYSALDRETQYF. The CDR3 nucleotides are TGTGCCAGCAGTTACTCAGCCCTGGACAGAGAGACCCAGTACTTC.

This chain connects TRBV5-1 to TRBJ2-6; D possibly corresponds to TRBD2 (6 bases). Trimming took 0 bases from V and 0 from J, leaving 16 bases between them. CDR3 length equals 19 residues. Germline V gene data show CDR1 as SGHRS and CDR2 as YFSETQ. Here the CDR3 reads CASSLAGASDHSGANVLTF. DNA for the CDR3: TGCGCCAGCAGCTTGGCCGGGGCTAGCGATCACTCTGGGGCCAACGTCCTGACTTTC.